This T cell receptor beta chain was documented in a study of blood T cell repertoires in COVID-19. At the level of the study: Samples of COVID-19 (acute and convalescent) were obtained from the United States, Italy and Spain. The analysed material was cDNA or gDNA that came from T cells, B-cell-depleted T cells, or PBMCs.

The CDR3 has 16 amino acids. Trimming shortened V by 1 base and J by 2 bases, and 15 bases separated the two germline ends. CDR1 and CDR2 (germline): SGHRS, YFSETQ. As handled by the study authors: Counts of nucleated cells, estimated from reference gene primer amplification, were obtained. Data came from immunoSEQ multiplex PCR; TCRdb stores just in-frame clones and leaves some out. V and J calls and clone size are as listed in that table; D and trimming were resolved from the DNA. The table shows some 31,000 clones, with 85% to 90% occurring only once. Sequenced material: peripheral blood. This sequence originates from a human donor with active COVID-19. The donor label of this sample is uncertain. V usage is TRBV5-1 and J usage is TRBJ2-5; a weak D match, TRBD1 (6 bases). This chain's CDR3 is CASSLPLGTSQETQYF. The CDR3 nucleotides are TGCGCCAGCAGCTTGCCCCTCGGGACATCGCAAGAGACCCAGTACTTC. The full variable domain, completed using reference TRBV5-1 and TRBJ2-5, is KAGVTQTPRYLIKTRGQQVTLSCSPISGHRSVSWYQQTPGQGLQFLFEYFSETQRNKGNFPGRFSGRQFSNSRSEMNVSTLELGDSALYLCASSLPLGTSQETQYFGPGTRLLVL.